This is a list of T cell receptor beta chains from one sample in a study of shared clonotypes between healthy human individuals. Produced via immunoSEQ multiplex PCR; TCRdb's table is partial and in-frame only. The sample shows fewer than 600,000 clones, roughly 79% of them seen only once. The sample was PBMCs. The receptor set was obtained from a woman between 35 and 50 years old in good health. Some clones in this sample may be carry-over from other donors' samples. Both conserved end residues are trimmed from each CDR3. The D gene is left open where the match is weak.

v_gene,j_gene,d_gene,CDR3aa
TRBV18,TRBJ2-6,TRBD1,ASSPLRDSSSGANVLT
TRBV10-3,TRBJ2-7,TRBD2,AISEVSGINEQY
TRBV7-2,TRBJ2-1,TRBD2,ASSLGWGGEQF
TRBV27,TRBJ1-5,-,ASSYDRQRQPQH
TRBV4-1,TRBJ2-3,TRBD2,ASKREGRLLGDTQY
TRBV4-2,TRBJ2-7,TRBD1,ASSQERTGVPYEQY
TRBV4-1,-,-,ASSQAMGLEQF
TRBV4-3,TRBJ1-2,-,ASSQNGGLSGYT
TRBV29-1,TRBJ1-1,-,SVRRATNTEAF
TRBV4-2,TRBJ1-5,-,ASSQVYTTSNQPQH
TRBV4-2,TRBJ2-7,-,ASSQGSNPRGTYEQY
TRBV7-2,TRBJ2-2,-,ASSPPSRLFNTGELF
TRBV29-1,TRBJ1-2,-,SHDTRYGYT
TRBV30,TRBJ2-3,TRBD2,AWTPSGSGTDTQY
TRBV7-9,TRBJ1-1,-,ASSYRQSEAF
TRBV7-2,TRBJ1-5,-,ASSLGQGGRPQH
TRBV2,TRBJ2-5,-,ASTYVVGETQY
TRBV10-3,TRBJ2-3,TRBD1,AISDRGLRDTQY
TRBV5-1,TRBJ2-7,-,ASSLEATASDEQY
TRBV6-1,TRBJ2-5,-,ASNDQGYETQY
TRBV30,TRBJ2-1,TRBD2,AWSPAGVGEQF
TRBV5-1,TRBJ2-5,TRBD1,ASSLGTGPEGAQY
TRBV30,TRBJ2-2,-,AWSDLLGARTGELF
TRBV30,TRBJ2-7,-,ASPKGEWGTGKYEQY
TRBV5-6,TRBJ1-1,TRBD1,ASSFDRANTEAF
TRBV6-5,TRBJ2-1,-,ASTKGVSYNEQF
TRBV18,TRBJ2-7,-,ASSPNHRGGKY
TRBV7-6,TRBJ2-1,-,ASSTSGDYNEQF
TRBV27,TRBJ1-2,-,ASSLRGTNYGYT
TRBV7-2,TRBJ1-2,-,ASSPVPPGRGYT
TRBV15,TRBJ2-7,TRBD2,ATSREVPTSGNDEQY
TRBV4-1,TRBJ2-5,-,ASSQGSGDIVTQY
TRBV7-2,TRBJ1-2,-,ASSPGTNYGYT
TRBV6-5,TRBJ1-3,-,ASSYSGGSGNTIY
TRBV7-9,TRBJ2-3,TRBD2,ASSLGLADTDTQY
TRBV30,TRBJ1-2,TRBD1,ACSVNPQGTHYGYA
TRBV30,TRBJ1-2,TRBD1,ARSAPRDRGRYGYT
TRBV6-6,TRBJ1-1,-,ASSYEMNTEAF
TRBV11-2,TRBJ1-2,-,ASGSGSHYGYT
TRBV28,TRBJ2-1,TRBD2,ASSTPGTTNEQF
TRBV5-1,TRBJ2-5,-,ASSLEGQGFGETQY
TRBV19,TRBJ2-7,TRBD2,ASSTGTSGIGEQY
TRBV2,TRBJ2-3,-,VSENQGWTDTQY
TRBV28,TRBJ1-1,TRBD1,ASKVTGGDTEAF
TRBV15,TRBJ2-2,-,ATSRESSRSAGELF
TRBV2,TRBJ2-7,-,ASSEYYEQY
TRBV29-1,TRBJ2-5,TRBD2,SVRLAETQY
TRBV28,TRBJ2-5,-,ATEGTLETQY
TRBV5-8,TRBJ2-7,-,ASQKGQPDEQY
TRBV7-3,TRBJ2-1,TRBD2,ASSWTSGTLSEQF
TRBV6-6,TRBJ1-5,TRBD1,ASSYGQGAGQPQH
TRBV29-1,TRBJ2-1,-,SVVQGSYNEQF
TRBV6-1,TRBJ1-1,-,ASSPPPNTEAF
TRBV6-5,TRBJ1-1,-,ASRVLMNTEAF
TRBV7-2,TRBJ2-3,-,ASSLGRFTDTQY
TRBV5-4,TRBJ2-2,TRBD1,ASSLDRGNGELF
TRBV29-1,TRBJ2-1,-,SVGVYWNEQF
TRBV29-1,TRBJ2-2,TRBD2,SVDGGKAGTGELF
TRBV5-1,TRBJ2-3,TRBD2,ASSPRGTSVSTDTQY
TRBV28,TRBJ2-5,TRBD2,ASRMTSGQETQY